The text below deals with one TCR beta chain. The identical CDR3 is also encoded by other nucleotide sequences in the sample. This entry belongs to a study of blood T cell repertoires in COVID-19. Generated by immunoSEQ multiplex PCR, the TCRdb table keeps only in-frame clones and is missing some. The sample has fewer than 700,000 clones, approximately 88% seen once. The Seattle patients joined while their infection was active and were tracked longitudinally afterward. V shed 5 bases and J 1 base; nucleotides not matched to a gene: 1. This CDR3 spans 13 amino acids. Germline CDR1 SGHAT, CDR2 FQNNGV. The sample was peripheral blood. The origin of this receptor is a woman in her fifties or sixties with COVID-19, enrolled during active disease. This sequence joins TRBV11-2 and TRBJ1-2, with 7 positions matching TRBD1. CDR3 DNA: TGTGCCAGCAGCCGACAGGGTAACTATGGCTACACCTTC. This codes for CASSRQGNYGYTF.